One T cell receptor (beta chain) is described in this entry. TCRdb's copy holds only in-frame clones and misses some; the assay was immunoSEQ multiplex PCR. The sample has around 37,000 clones; 35% to 45% are singletons. The data are from a study of neoadjuvant anti-PD-1 for oral cavity cancer. Study context: Patients mostly received three to four biweekly nivolumab doses at 3 mg/kg before surgery.

Germline V lookup: CDR1 LNHDA, CDR2 SQIVND (reference sequence). Trimming took 8 bases from V and 0 from J; bases not matched to a gene: 18. This CDR3 contains 18 residues. Time point meaning: after neoadjuvant nivolumab, at surgical resection. Patients were newly diagnosed with stage II-IVA oral cavity squamous cell carcinoma without prior systemic or radiation treatment. The chain is built from TRBV19 and TRBJ1-1; 7 bases fit TRBD1. Here the sequenced sample was tumor tissue, taken after nivolumab (anti-PD-1) treatment. The sequence was collected from a person aged 35-79 years with oral cavity squamous cell carcinoma. In DNA, the CDR3 is TGTGCCAGTCGATTCGGACGAGGGACAGACTTTATGAACACTGAAGCTTTCTTT. Its protein is CASRFGRGTDFMNTEAFF.